This T cell receptor (beta chain) originates from a study of blood T cell repertoires in COVID-19. Study-level information: Samples representing acute and convalescent COVID-19 were sourced from the United States, Italy and Spain.

Trimming at V came to 4 bases and at J to 12 bases, leaving 3 bases not matched to a gene. The germline V gene has CDR1 MNHEY and CDR2 SVGEGT. The length of the CDR3 is 12 residues. How the authors handled the data: Reference gene primers were amplified, and this amplification served to estimate nucleated cell counts. Profiling relied on immunoSEQ multiplex PCR, and the TCRdb table lists in-frame clones only, not all of them. V and J calls and clone size are given by that table; D and trimming were obtained from the DNA. The sample has about 260,000 clones, more than 85% seen once. Seattle-derived patients entered the study during active infection and were followed longitudinally.

The genes are TRBV6-2 or TRBV6-3 and TRBJ2-1; TRBD2 matches 10 bases. This TCR derives from a woman aged 55 to 70 with COVID-19, enrolled during active disease. The sequencing input was peripheral blood. The CDR3 spells CASSFSSGRQFF. The CDR3 bases are TGTGCCAGCAGTTTTTCTAGCGGGAGGCAGTTCTTC.